The 8 T cell receptor beta chains presented below share a single source sample, sequenced in a study of read filtering for tumor transcriptome and immune sequencing. The library was built from around 400 ng RNA with molecular barcoded adaptors for alpha/delta and beta/gamma chains. TCRdb itself ran the reads through MiXCR, one entry per CDR3 protein. Of tens of thousands of distinct CDR3 sequences listed, roughly a fifth are singletons. The sample was a population of CD138-negative cells sorted from bone marrow. These receptors came from a donor at least 40 years old with multiple myeloma.

This clonotype was recorded a few times. The chain joins TRBV6-1 to TRBJ2-6; no clear D gene. Germline CDR1 is MNHNS and CDR2 is SASEGT. The CDR3 sequence is 15 residues long. V lost 7 bases, J lost 0 bases, and 10 bases lay in between. CDR3 residues: CASTPLDSGANVLTF. The CDR3 nucleotides read TGTGCCAGCACTCCTTTGGACTCTGGGGCCAACGTCCTGACTTTC.

At least ten counts were recorded for this clonotype. The rearrangement links TRBV6-6 to TRBJ2-3, with TRBD2 matching 8 bases. V gave up 2 bases and J gave up 6 bases; unmatched junction bases: 7. From germline, CDR1 is MNHNY and CDR2 SVGAGI (reference sequence). This CDR3 spans 15 amino acids. This chain's CDR3 is CASSYIGRAEDTQYF. The CDR3 DNA reads TGTGCCAGCAGTTACATCGGGAGGGCCGAGGATACGCAGTATTTT.

The genes are TRBV28 and TRBJ1-3; the D gene is possibly TRBD1 (5 bases). Germline CDR1 and CDR2: MDHEN and SYDVKM. The V end was cut by 8 bases, the J end by 5 bases, with 10 bases between. The CDR3 is 12 amino acids. CDR3 nucleotide sequence: TGTGCCAGCTCAGGGTCCAGAAACACCATATATTTT. Amino acids: CASSGSRNTIYF.

This clonotype was seen at least ten times. The chain couples TRBV5-4 to TRBJ2-5; a possible D gene is TRBD2 (5 bases). CDR1 and CDR2 (germline): SGHNT, YYREEE (reference sequence). The CDR3 runs 14 residues. V lost 3 bases to trimming and J lost 3 bases, with 12 bases between them. The CDR3 region is CASSSPGNEETQYF. DNA for the CDR3: TGTGCCAGCAGCTCGCCGGGGAATGAAGAGACCCAGTACTTC.

To note about this clonotype: This sequence is one base from a far larger clone and is likely a read error. This rearrangement joins TRBV7-9 to TRBJ2-5; D remains unclear. Germline V gene sequence: CDR1 SEHNR, CDR2 FQNEAQ (reference sequence). V lost 1 base and J 7 bases, leaving 4 bases between the germline ends. This CDR3 is 11 amino acids long. CDR3 in amino acids: CASSLEGTQYF. In nucleotides, the CDR3 is TGTGCCAGCAGCTTAGAGGGGACCCAGTACTTC.

This clonotype was counted ten times or more. The CDR3 loop reads CASSLQAADSPLHF. The CDR3 coding sequence is TGTGCCAGCAGCTTACAGGCGGCTGATTCACCCCTCCACTTT. The rearrangement joins TRBV7-9 to TRBJ1-6; D gene ambiguous. V shed 2 bases and J shed 8 bases, with 10 bases lying between them. CDR3 size: 14 residues. Germline V gives CDR1 SEHNR, CDR2 FQNEAQ (reference sequence). The whole variable domain, filled in from reference TRBV7-9 and TRBJ1-6, reads DTGVSQNPRHKITKRGQNVTFRCDPISEHNRLYWYRQTLGQGPEFLTYFQNEAQLEKSRLLSDRFSAERPKGSFSTLEIQRTEQGDSAMYLCASSLQAADSPLHFGNGTRLTVT.

This clonotype came up many times. The rearrangement joins TRBV12-3 or TRBV12-4 to TRBJ1-1; TRBD1 aligns across 8 bases. The V segment lost 3 bases and the J segment 5 bases; nucleotides outside the gene matches: 5. This CDR3 contains 14 residues. CDR3 sequence: CASSFQGAGTEAFF. In DNA form, the CDR3 reads TGTGCCAGCAGTTTCCAGGGGGCAGGTACTGAAGCTTTCTTT.

Regarding this clonotype: A read error may account for a junction end that differs from germline. The chain recombines TRBV4-1 with TRBJ2-7; tentatively, D is TRBD1 (6 bases). This CDR3 comprises 16 residues. In germline, CDR1 is MGHRA, CDR2 YSYEKL. The CDR3 coding sequence is TGCGCCAGTAGCCCCGTGGGGGCCCTGATCCACCACGAGCAGTACTTC. Encoded protein: CASSPVGALIHHEQYF.